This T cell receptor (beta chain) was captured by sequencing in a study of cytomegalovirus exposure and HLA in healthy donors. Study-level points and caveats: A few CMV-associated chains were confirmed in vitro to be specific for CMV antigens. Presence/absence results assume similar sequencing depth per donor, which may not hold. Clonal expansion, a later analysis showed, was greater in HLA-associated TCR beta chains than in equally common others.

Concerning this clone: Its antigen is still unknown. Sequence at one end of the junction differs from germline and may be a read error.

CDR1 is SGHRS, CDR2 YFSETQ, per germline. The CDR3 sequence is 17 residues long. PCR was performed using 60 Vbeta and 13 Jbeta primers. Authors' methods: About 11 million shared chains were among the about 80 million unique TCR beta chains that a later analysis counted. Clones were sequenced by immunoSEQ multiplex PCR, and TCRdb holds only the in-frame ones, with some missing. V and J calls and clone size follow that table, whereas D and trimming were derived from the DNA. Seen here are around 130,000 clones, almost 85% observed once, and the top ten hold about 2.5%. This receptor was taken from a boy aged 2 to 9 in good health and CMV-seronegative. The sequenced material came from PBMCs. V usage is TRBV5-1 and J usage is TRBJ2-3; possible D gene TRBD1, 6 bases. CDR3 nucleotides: TGCGCCAGCAGCTTGGCCCCCGGACAGCGCTTCACATATACGCAGTATTTT. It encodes CASSLAPGQRFTYTQYF.